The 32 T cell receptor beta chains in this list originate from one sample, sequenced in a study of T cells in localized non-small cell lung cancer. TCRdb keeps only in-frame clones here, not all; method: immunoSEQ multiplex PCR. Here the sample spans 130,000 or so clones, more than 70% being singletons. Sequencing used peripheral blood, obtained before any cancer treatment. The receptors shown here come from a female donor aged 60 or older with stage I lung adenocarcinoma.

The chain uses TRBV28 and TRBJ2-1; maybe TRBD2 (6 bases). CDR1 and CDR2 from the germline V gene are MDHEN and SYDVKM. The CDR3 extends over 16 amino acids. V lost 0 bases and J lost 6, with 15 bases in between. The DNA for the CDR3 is TGTGCCAGCAGTTTATGGGCGGGAAAATCGGCCAATGAGCAGTTCTTC. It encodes CASSLWAGKSANEQFF. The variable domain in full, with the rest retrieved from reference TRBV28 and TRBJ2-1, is DVKVTQSSRYLVKRTGEKVFLECVQDMDHENMFWYRQDPGLGLRLIYFSYDVKMKEKGDIPEGYSVSREKKERFSLILESASTNQTSMYLCASSLWAGKSANEQFFGPGTRLTVL.

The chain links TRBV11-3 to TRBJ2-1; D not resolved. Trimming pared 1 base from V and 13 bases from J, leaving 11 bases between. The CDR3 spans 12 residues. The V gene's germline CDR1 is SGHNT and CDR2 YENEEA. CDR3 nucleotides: TGTGCCAGCAGCTTAGGGTCGTCTCTCCAGTTCTTC. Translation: CASSLGSSLQFF.

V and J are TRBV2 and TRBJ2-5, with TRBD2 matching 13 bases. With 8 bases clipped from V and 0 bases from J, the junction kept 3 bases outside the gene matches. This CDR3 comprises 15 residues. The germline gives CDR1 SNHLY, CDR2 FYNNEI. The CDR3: CASFGTSGNQETQYF. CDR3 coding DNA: TGTGCCAGCTTTGGGACTAGCGGGAACCAAGAGACCCAGTACTTC. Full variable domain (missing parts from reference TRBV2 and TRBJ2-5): EPEVTQTPSHQVTQMGQEVILRCVPISNHLYFYWYRQILGQKVEFLVSFYNNEISEKSEIFDDQFSVERPDGSNFTLKIRSTKLEDSAMYFCASFGTSGNQETQYFGPGTRLLVL.

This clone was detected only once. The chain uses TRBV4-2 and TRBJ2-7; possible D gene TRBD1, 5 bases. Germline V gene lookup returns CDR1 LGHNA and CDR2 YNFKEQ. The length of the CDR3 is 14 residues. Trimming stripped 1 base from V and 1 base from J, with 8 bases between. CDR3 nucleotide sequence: TGTGCCAGCAGCCAAGCTCGACAGTCCTACGAGCAGTACTTC. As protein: CASSQARQSYEQYF.

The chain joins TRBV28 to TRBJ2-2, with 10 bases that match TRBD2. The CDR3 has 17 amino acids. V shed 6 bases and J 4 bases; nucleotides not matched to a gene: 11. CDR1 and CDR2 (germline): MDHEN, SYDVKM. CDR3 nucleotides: TGTGCCAGCAGCTCGAGCGGGCTAGCGGGAGTCACCGGGGAGCTGTTTTTT. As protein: CASSSSGLAGVTGELFF.

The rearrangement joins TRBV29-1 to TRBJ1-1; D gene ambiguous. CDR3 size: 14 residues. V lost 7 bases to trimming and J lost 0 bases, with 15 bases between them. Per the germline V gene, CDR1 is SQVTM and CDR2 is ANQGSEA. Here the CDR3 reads CSGHVGVMNTEAFF. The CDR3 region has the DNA TGCAGCGGCCACGTCGGGGTCATGAACACTGAAGCTTTCTTT.

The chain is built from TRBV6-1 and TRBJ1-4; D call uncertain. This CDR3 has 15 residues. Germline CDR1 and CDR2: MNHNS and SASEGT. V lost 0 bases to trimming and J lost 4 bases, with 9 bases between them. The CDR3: CASSEARVLNEKLFF. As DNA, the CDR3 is TGTGCCAGCAGTGAAGCACGGGTCCTTAATGAAAAACTGTTTTTT.

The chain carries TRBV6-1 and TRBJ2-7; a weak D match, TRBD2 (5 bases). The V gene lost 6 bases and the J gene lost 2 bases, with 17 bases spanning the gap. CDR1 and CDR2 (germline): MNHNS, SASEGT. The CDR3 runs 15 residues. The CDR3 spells CASSSGGSGTYEQYF. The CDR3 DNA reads TGTGCCAGCAGCTCTGGCGGCAGCGGTACCTACGAGCAGTACTTC.

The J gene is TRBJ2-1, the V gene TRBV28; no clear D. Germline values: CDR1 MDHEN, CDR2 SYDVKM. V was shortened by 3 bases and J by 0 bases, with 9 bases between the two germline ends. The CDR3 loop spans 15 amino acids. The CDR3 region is CASSFSGSSYNEQFF. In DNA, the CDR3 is TGTGCCAGCAGTTTCTCTGGAAGCTCCTACAATGAGCAGTTCTTC.

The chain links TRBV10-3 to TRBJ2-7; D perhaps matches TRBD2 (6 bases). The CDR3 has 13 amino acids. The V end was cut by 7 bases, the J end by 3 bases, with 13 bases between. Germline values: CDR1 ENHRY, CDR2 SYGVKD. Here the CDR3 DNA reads TGTGCCATCAAAGGGGCGGGGATCTACGAGCAGTACTTC. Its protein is CAIKGAGIYEQYF.

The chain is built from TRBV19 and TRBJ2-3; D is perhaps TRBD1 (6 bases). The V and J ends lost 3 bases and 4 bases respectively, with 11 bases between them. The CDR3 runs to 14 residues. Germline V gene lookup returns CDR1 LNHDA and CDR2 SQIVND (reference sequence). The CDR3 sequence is CASSIGQRADTQYF. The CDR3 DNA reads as TGTGCCAGTAGTATTGGACAGAGGGCAGATACGCAGTATTTT.

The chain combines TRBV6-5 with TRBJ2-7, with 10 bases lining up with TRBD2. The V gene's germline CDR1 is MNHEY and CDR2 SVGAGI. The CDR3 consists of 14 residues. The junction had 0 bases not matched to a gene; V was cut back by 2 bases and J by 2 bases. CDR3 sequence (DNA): TGTGCCAGCAGTTACGGGACTAGCGCCTACGAGCAGTACTTC. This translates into CASSYGTSAYEQYF.

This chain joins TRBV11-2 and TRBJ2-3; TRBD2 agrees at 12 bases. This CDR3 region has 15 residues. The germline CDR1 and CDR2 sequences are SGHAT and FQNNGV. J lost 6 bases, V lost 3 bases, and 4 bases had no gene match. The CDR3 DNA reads TGTGCCAGCAGCTTGGGACTAGCGGGTTGGGATACGCAGTATTTT. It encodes CASSLGLAGWDTQYF.

The CDR3: CASSSRAGAYGYTF. As DNA, the CDR3 is TGTGCCAGCAGCTCGCGGGCGGGAGCCTATGGCTACACCTTC. The chain recombines TRBV5-4 with TRBJ1-2; no firm D call. The V and J ends lost 3 bases and 4 bases respectively, with 13 bases between them. This CDR3 is 14 amino acids long. Germline V gene sequence: CDR1 SGHNT, CDR2 YYREEE (reference sequence).

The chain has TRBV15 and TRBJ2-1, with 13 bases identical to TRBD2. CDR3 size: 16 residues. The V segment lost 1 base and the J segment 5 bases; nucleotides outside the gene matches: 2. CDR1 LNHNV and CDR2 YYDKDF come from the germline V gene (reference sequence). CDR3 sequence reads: CATSRGGTSGNNEQFF. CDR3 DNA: TGTGCCACCAGCAGAGGTGGGACTAGCGGGAACAATGAGCAGTTCTTC.

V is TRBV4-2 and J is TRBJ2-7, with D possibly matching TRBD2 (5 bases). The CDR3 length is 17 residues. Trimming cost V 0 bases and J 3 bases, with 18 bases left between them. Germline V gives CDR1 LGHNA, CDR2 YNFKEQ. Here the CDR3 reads CASSQDSYRRALYEQYF. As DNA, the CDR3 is TGTGCCAGCAGCCAAGATTCCTATCGGCGGGCGCTCTACGAGCAGTACTTC.

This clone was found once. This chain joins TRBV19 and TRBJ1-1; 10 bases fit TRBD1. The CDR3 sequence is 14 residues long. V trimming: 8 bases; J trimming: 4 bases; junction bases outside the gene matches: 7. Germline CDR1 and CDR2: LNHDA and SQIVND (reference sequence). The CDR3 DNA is TGTGCCAGTTCGACAGGGGGCGCGTTCACTGAAGCTTTCTTT. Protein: CASSTGGAFTEAFF.

CDR3 in DNA: TGTGCCAGCAGTTGGGGGCGAAGCCATCAGCCCCAGCATTTT. Translated: CASSWGRSHQPQHF. The chain uses TRBV27 and TRBJ1-5; tentative D call: TRBD1 (6 bases). The germline V and J ends were trimmed by 4 bases and 5 bases, with 12 bases remaining between them. There are 14 residues in the CDR3. Germline V lookup: CDR1 MNHEY, CDR2 SMNVEV (reference sequence).

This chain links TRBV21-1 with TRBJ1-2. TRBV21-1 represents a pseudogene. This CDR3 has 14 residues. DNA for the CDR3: TGTGCCAGCATCAAGGGAGGGAGGCCGGGAGGCTACACCTTC. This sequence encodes CASIKGGRPGGYTF.

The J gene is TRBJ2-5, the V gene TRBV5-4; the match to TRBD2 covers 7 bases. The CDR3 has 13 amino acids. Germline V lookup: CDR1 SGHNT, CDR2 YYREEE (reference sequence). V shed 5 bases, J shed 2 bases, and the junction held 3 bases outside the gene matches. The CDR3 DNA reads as TGTGCCAGCAGAGCGGGACGTCAAGAGACCCAGTACTTC. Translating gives CASRAGRQETQYF. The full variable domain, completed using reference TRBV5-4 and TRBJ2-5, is ETGVTQSPTHLIKTRGQQVTLRCSSQSGHNTVSWYQQALGQGPQFIFQYYREEENGRGNFPPRFSGLQFPNYSSELNVNALELDDSALYLCASRAGRQETQYFGPGTRLLVL.

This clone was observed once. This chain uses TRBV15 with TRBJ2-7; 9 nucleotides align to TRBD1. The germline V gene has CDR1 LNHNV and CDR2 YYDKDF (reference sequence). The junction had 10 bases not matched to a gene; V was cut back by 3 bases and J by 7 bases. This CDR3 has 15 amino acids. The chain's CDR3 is CATSSTGTGPREQYF. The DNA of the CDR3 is TGTGCCACCAGCAGCACCGGGACAGGGCCAAGGGAGCAGTACTTC.

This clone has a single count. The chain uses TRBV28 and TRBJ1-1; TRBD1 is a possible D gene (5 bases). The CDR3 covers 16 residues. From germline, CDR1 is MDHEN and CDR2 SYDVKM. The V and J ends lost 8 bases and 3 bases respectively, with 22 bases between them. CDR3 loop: CASRFPGLSKDTEAFF. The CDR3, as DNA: TGTGCCAGCCGATTCCCGGGACTCAGTAAGGACACTGAAGCTTTCTTT. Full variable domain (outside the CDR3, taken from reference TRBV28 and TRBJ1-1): DVKVTQSSRYLVKRTGEKVFLECVQDMDHENMFWYRQDPGLGLRLIYFSYDVKMKEKGDIPEGYSVSREKKERFSLILESASTNQTSMYLCASRFPGLSKDTEAFFGQGTRLTVV.

The CDR3 sequence: CASSLGTANTDTQYF. In nucleotides, the CDR3 is TGCGCCAGCAGCTTGGGGACAGCAAACACAGATACGCAGTATTTT. The rearrangement uses TRBV5-1 and TRBJ2-3; D is possibly TRBD1 (6 bases). Trimming took 0 bases from V and 2 from J, leaving 10 bases between them. This CDR3 spans 15 amino acids. Germline V CDR1 and CDR2: SGHRS, YFSETQ.

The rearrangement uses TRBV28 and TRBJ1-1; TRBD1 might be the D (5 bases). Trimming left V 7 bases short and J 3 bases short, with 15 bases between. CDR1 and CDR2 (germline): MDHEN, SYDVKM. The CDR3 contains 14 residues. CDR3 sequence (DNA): TGTGCCAGCATTCCGGGGGGGGAGCACACTGAAGCTTTCTTT. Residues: CASIPGGEHTEAFF.

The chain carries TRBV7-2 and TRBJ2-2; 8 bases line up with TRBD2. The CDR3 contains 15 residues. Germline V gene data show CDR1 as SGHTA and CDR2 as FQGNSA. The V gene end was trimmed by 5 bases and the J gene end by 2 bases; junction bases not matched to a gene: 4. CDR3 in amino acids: CASSVSGVNTGELFF. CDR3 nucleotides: TGTGCCAGCAGCGTTAGCGGGGTTAACACCGGGGAGCTGTTTTTT.

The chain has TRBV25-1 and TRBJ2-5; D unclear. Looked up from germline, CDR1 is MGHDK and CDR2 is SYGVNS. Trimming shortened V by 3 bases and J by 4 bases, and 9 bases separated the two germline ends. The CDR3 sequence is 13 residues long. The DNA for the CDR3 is TGTGCCAGCAGTGATGTAGTTGGAGAGACCCAGTACTTC. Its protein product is CASSDVVGETQYF.

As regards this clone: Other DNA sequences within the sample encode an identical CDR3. CDR3 sequence reads: CASSLLSSYNEQFF. The DNA for the CDR3 is TGTGCCAGCAGCTTACTGAGCTCCTACAATGAGCAGTTCTTC. This chain uses TRBV7-3 with TRBJ2-1; D is unclear. Germline V gene data show CDR1 as SGHTA and CDR2 as FQGTGA. The CDR3 has 14 amino acids. V lost 2 bases and J lost 0, with 5 bases in between.

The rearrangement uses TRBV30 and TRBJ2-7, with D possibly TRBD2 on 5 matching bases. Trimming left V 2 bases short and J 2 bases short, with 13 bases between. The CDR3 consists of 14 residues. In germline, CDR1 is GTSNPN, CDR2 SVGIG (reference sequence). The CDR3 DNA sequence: TGTGCCTGGAGTCGCCCGGGAATCACCTACGAGCAGTACTTC. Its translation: CAWSRPGITYEQYF.

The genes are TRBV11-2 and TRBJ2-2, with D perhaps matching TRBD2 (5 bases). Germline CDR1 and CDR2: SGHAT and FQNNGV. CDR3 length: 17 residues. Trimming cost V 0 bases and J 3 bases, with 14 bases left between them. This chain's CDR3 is CASSLEGGLAYTGELFF. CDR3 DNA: TGTGCCAGCAGCTTAGAAGGCGGTTTAGCGTACACCGGGGAGCTGTTTTTT.

CDR3 protein: CAWSLRVNTEAFF. CDR3 nucleotides: TGTGCCTGGAGTCTCAGGGTGAACACTGAAGCTTTCTTT. This chain connects TRBV30 to TRBJ1-1, with D perhaps matching TRBD1 (5 bases). Trimming took off 2 bases at V and 0 bases at J, with 7 bases between the two ends. In germline, CDR1 is GTSNPN, CDR2 SVGIG (reference sequence). The CDR3 runs 13 residues.

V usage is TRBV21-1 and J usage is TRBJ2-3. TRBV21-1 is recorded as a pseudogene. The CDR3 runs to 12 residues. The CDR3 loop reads CASFGGSDTQYF. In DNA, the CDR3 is TGTGCCAGCTTTGGGGGATCAGATACGCAGTATTTT.

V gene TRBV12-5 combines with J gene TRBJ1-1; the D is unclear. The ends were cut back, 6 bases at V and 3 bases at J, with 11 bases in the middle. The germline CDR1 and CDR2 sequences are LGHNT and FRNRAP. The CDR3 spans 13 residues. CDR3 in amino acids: CASGPHEDTEAFF. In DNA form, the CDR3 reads TGTGCTAGTGGGCCCCACGAGGACACTGAAGCTTTCTTT.